These T cell receptor beta chains were read from a single sample in a study of blood T cell repertoires in COVID-19. TCRdb keeps only in-frame clones here, not all; method: immunoSEQ multiplex PCR. The data show about 270,000 clones, approximately 86% seen once. Sequencing was done on a sample of peripheral blood. The receptors were gathered from a man aged 35-49 years with active or convalescent COVID-19. Each CDR3 is given with its conserved first and last residue. A D gene is named only where the DNA matches it firmly. The size of a clone is reported for some rows only, either as once, few or many, or as a class for expanded clones.

d_call: -; j_call: TRBJ1-2; clone_size: -; v_call: TRBV27; cdr3_aa: CASRPAGDYGYTF; cdr3_nt: TGTGCCAGCAGGCCGGCAGGGGACTATGGCTACACCTTC
d_call: -; j_call: TRBJ1-4; clone_size: -; v_call: TRBV18; cdr3_aa: CASSKPGSNEKLFF; cdr3_nt: TGTGCCAGCTCCAAACCGGGTTCTAATGAAAAACTGTTTTTT
d_call: -; j_call: TRBJ1-1; clone_size: -; v_call: TRBV2; cdr3_aa: CATKPGTSNTEAFF; cdr3_nt: TGTGCCACCAAGCCCGGGACATCGAACACTGAAGCTTTCTTT
d_call: TRBD1; j_call: TRBJ1-6; clone_size: -; v_call: TRBV5-1; cdr3_aa: CASSPEGQFGSPLHF; cdr3_nt: TGCGCCAGCAGCCCGGAGGGACAGTTTGGCTCACCCCTCCACTTT
d_call: TRBD2; j_call: TRBJ2-7; clone_size: once; v_call: TRBV4-2; cdr3_aa: CASSLVLTTSGYEQYF; cdr3_nt: TGTGCCAGCAGCCTCGTTCTGACGACTAGCGGATACGAGCAGTACTTC
d_call: -; j_call: TRBJ1-6; clone_size: -; v_call: TRBV24-1; cdr3_aa: CATSDAGRANNNSPLHF; cdr3_nt: TGTGCCACCAGTGACGCAGGTCGCGCTAATAATAATTCACCCCTCCACTTT
d_call: TRBD1; j_call: TRBJ2-1; clone_size: -; v_call: TRBV27; cdr3_aa: CASSIAGQGNLLQFF; cdr3_nt: TGTGCCAGCAGTATCGCGGGACAGGGCAACTTGTTGCAGTTCTTC
d_call: -; j_call: TRBJ2-7; clone_size: -; v_call: TRBV5-4; cdr3_aa: CASSLKGAVNYEQYF; cdr3_nt: TGTGCCAGCAGCTTGAAGGGAGCGGTGAACTACGAGCAGTACTTC
d_call: -; j_call: TRBJ2-3; clone_size: -; v_call: TRBV29-1; cdr3_aa: CSVRRTLDTQYF; cdr3_nt: TGCAGCGTGCGGAGGACTCTGGATACGCAGTATTTT
d_call: -; j_call: TRBJ2-7; clone_size: -; v_call: TRBV5-8; cdr3_aa: CASSKEDYEQYF; cdr3_nt: TGTGCCAGCAGCAAAGAGGACTACGAGCAGTACTTC
d_call: -; j_call: TRBJ2-5; clone_size: once; v_call: TRBV5-4; cdr3_aa: CASRVQETQYF; cdr3_nt: TGTGCCAGTCGGGTCCAAGAGACCCAGTACTTC
d_call: TRBD1; j_call: TRBJ2-2; clone_size: -; v_call: TRBV28; cdr3_aa: CASSLRGSTGVAGELFF; cdr3_nt: TGTGCCAGCAGTTTAAGGGGCTCGACAGGGGTGGCCGGGGAGCTGTTTTTT
d_call: -; j_call: TRBJ2-7; clone_size: -; v_call: TRBV30; cdr3_aa: CAWSKAGNLREQYF; cdr3_nt: TGTGCCTGGAGTAAGGCGGGGAACCTACGGGAGCAGTACTTC
d_call: -; j_call: TRBJ1-6; clone_size: -; v_call: TRBV9; cdr3_aa: CASSLGTAPLHF; cdr3_nt: TGTGCCAGCAGCCTCGGGACTGCTCCCCTCCACTTT
d_call: -; j_call: TRBJ1-1; clone_size: -; v_call: TRBV6-6; cdr3_aa: CASRHAPTLNTEAFF; cdr3_nt: TGTGCCAGCAGACACGCCCCGACACTGAACACTGAAGCTTTCTTT
d_call: -; j_call: TRBJ1-2; clone_size: few; v_call: TRBV5-1; cdr3_aa: CASSLTGPRYGYTF; cdr3_nt: TGCGCCAGCAGCTTGACAGGGCCTCGCTATGGCTACACCTTC